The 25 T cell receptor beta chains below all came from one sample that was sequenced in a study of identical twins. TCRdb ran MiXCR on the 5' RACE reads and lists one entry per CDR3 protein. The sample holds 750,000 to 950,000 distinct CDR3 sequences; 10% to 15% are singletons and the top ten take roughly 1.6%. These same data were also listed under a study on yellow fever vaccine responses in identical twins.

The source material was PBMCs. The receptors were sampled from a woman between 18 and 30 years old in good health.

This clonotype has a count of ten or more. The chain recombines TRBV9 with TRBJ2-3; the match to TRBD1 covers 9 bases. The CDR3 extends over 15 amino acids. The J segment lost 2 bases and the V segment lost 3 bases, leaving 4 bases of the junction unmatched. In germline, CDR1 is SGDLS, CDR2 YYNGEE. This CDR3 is CASSGGQGVTDTQYF. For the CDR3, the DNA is TGTGCCAGCAGCGGGGGACAGGGAGTCACAGATACGCAGTATTTT. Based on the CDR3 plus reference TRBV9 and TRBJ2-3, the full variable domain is DSGVTQTPKHLITATGQRVTLRCSPRSGDLSVYWYQQSLDQGLQFLIQYYNGEERAKGNILERFSAQQFPDLHSELNLSSLELGDSALYFCASSGGQGVTDTQYFGPGTRLTVL.

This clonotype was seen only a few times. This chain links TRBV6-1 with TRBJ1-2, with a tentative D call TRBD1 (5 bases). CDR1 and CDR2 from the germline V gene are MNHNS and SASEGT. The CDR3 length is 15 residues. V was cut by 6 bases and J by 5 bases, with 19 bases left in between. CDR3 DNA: TGTGCCAGCAGCCCCGGGACGGGAAGGGGTTATGGCTACACCTTC. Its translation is CASSPGTGRGYGYTF.

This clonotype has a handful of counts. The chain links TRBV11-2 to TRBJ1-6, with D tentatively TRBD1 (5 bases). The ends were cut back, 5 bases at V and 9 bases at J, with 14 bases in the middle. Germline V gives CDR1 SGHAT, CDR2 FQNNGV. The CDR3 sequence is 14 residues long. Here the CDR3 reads CASSAQGRGSPLHF. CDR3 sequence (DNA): TGTGCCAGCAGCGCCCAGGGTAGAGGTTCACCCCTCCACTTT. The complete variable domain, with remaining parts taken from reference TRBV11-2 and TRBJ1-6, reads EAGVAQSPRYKIIEKRQSVAFWCNPISGHATLYWYQQILGQGPKLLIQFQNNGVVDDSQLPKDRFSAERLKGVDSTLKIQPAKLEDSAVYLCASSAQGRGSPLHFGNGTRLTVT.

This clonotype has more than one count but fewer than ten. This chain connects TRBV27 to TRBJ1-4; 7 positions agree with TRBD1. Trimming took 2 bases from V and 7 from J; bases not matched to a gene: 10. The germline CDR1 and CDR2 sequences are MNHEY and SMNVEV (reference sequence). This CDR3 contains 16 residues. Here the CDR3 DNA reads TGTGCCAGCAGTTTAGGGCGGCGACAGGGAGGTGAAAAACTGTTTTTT. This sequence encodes CASSLGRRQGGEKLFF.

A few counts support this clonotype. The CDR3 nucleotides read TGTGCCAGCAGGCAAACAGGGGCGGGAGGATACACCATATATTTT. Its translation: CASRQTGAGGYTIYF. V gene TRBV12-3 or TRBV12-4 combines with J gene TRBJ1-3; 7 bases map to TRBD1. The CDR3 length is 15 residues. V was clipped by 6 bases and J by 8 bases; unmatched bases: 13.

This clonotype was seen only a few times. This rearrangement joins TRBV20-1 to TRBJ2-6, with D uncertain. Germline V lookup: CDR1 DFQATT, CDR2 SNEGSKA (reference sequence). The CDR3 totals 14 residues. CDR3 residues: CSALLGSGANVLTF. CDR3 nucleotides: TGCAGCGCTCTACTGGGGTCTGGGGCCAACGTCCTGACTTTC.

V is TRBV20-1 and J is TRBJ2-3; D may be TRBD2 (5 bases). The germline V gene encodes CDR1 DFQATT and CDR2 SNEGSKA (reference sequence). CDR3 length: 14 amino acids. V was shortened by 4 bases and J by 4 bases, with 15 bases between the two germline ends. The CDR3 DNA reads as TGCAGTGCTACTGAACTAGATCACGCAGATACGCAGTATTTT. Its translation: CSATELDHADTQYF.

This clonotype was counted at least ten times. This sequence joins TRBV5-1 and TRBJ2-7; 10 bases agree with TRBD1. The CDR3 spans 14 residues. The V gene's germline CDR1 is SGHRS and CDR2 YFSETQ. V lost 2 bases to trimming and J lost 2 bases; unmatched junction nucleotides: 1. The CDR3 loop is CASSLGTGAYEQYF. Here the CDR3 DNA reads TGCGCCAGCAGCTTAGGGACAGGGGCCTACGAGCAGTACTTC.

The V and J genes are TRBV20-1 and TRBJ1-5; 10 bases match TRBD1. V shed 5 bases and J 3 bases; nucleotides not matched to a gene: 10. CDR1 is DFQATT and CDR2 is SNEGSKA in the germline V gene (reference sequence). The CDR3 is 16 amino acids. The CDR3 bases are TGCAGTGCTCGGGACAGGGGTCAGTCTTTCAATCAGCCCCAGCATTTT. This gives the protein CSARDRGQSFNQPQHF.

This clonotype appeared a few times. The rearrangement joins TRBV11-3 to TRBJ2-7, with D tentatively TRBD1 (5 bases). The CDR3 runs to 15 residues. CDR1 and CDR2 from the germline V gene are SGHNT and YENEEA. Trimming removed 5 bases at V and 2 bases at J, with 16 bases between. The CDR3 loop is CASSPSGGATYEQYF. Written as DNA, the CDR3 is TGTGCCAGCAGCCCCTCGGGTGGGGCCACCTACGAGCAGTACTTC.

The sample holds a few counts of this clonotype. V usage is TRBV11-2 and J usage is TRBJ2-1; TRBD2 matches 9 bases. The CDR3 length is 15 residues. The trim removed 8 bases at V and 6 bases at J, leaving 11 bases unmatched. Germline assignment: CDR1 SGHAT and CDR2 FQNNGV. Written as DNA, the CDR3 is TGTGCCAGCGTGCTTTCTAGCGGGATCAGCAATGAGCAGTTCTTC. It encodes CASVLSSGISNEQFF. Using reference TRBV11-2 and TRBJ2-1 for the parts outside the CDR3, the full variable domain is EAGVAQSPRYKIIEKRQSVAFWCNPISGHATLYWYQQILGQGPKLLIQFQNNGVVDDSQLPKDRFSAERLKGVDSTLKIQPAKLEDSAVYLCASVLSSGISNEQFFGPGTRLTVL.

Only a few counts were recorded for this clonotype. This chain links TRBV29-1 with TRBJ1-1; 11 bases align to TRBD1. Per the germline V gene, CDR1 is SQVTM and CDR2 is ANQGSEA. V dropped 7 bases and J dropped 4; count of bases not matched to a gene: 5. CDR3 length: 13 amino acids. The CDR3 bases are TGCAGCGGCCGGACAGGGGGCGGCACTGAAGCTTTCTTT. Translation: CSGRTGGGTEAFF.

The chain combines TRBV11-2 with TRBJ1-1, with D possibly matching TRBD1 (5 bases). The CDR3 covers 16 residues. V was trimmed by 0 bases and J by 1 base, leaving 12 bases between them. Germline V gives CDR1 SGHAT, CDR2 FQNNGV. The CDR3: CASSLEPRQGNTEAFF. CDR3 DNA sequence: TGTGCCAGCAGCTTAGAGCCGAGGCAGGGGAACACTGAAGCTTTCTTT.

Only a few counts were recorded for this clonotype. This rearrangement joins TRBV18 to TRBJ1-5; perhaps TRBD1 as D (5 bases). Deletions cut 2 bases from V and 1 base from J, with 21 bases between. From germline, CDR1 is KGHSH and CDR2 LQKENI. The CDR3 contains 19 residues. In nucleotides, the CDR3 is TGTGCCAGCTCACCATTTGGAAAACCAGGGCCCCTGAGCAATCAGCCCCAGCATTTT. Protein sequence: CASSPFGKPGPLSNQPQHF.

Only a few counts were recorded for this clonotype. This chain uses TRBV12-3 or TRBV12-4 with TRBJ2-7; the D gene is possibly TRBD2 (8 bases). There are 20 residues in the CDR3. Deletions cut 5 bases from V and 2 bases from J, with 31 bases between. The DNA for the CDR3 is TGTGCCAGCAGTATCCACAGGGGTGGCAGCGGGAGATCCCAACCCTACGAGCAGTACTTC. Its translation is CASSIHRGGSGRSQPYEQYF.

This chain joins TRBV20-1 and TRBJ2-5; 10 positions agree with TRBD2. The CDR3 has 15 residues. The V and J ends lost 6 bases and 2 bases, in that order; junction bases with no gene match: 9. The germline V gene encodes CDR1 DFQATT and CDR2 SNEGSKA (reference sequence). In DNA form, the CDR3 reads TGCAGTGCCACCACCCCACTAGCGGGACAAGAGACCCAGTACTTC. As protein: CSATTPLAGQETQYF.

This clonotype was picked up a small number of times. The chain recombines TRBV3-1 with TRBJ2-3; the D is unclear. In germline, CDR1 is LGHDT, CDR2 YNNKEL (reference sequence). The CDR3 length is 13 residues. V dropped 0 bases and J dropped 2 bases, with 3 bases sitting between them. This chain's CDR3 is CASSQEITDTQYF. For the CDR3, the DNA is TGTGCCAGCAGCCAAGAAATCACAGATACGCAGTATTTT.

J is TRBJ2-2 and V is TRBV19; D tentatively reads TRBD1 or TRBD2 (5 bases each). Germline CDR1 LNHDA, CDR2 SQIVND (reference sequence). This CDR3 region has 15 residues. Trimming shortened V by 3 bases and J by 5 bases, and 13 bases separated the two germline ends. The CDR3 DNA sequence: TGTGCCAGTAGTATGCCAGCGGCAGGGACCGGGGAGCTGTTTTTT. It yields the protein CASSMPAAGTGELFF.

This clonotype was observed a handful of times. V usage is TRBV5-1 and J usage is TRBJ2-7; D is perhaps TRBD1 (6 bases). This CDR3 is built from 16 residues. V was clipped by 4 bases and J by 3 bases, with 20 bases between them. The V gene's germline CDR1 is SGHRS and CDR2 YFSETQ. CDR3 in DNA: TGCGCCAGCAGCCAACCCGGACAGCCTCCTGTCTACGAGCAGTACGTC. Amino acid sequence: CASSQPGQPPVYEQYV.

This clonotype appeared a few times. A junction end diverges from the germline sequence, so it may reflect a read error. The CDR3 nucleotides read TGTGCCAGCAGAGAAGCGGGGGGGCCTGGCAATGAGCAGTTCTTC. Translated, it gives CASREAGGPGNEQFF. The chain has TRBV6-1 and TRBJ2-1; 10 bases are shared with TRBD2. The CDR3 runs to 15 residues. In germline, CDR1 is MNHNS, CDR2 SASEGT.

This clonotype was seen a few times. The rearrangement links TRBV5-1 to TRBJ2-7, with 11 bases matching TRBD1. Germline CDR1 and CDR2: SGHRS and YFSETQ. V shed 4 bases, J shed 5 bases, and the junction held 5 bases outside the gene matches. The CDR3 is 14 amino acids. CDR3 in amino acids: CASSVGQGAHEQYV. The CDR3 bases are TGCGCCAGCAGCGTAGGACAGGGGGCCCACGAGCAGTACGTC.

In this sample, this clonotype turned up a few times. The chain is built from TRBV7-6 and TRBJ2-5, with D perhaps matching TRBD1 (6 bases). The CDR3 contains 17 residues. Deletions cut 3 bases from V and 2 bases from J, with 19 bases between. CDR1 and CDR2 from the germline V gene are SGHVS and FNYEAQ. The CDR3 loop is CASSFLSGDRLQETQYF. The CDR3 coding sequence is TGTGCCAGCAGCTTCCTATCCGGAGACAGGCTACAAGAGACCCAGTACTTC. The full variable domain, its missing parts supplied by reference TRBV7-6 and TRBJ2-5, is GAGVSQSPRYKVTKRGQDVALRCDPISGHVSLYWYRQALGQGPEFLTYFNYEAQQDKSGLPNDRFSAERPEGSISTLTIQRTEQRDSAMYRCASSFLSGDRLQETQYFGPGTRLLVL.

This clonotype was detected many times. The CDR3 region is CAIRPLAGAGNEQFF. In DNA, the CDR3 is TGTGCCATCAGACCCCTAGCGGGAGCGGGCAATGAGCAGTTCTTC. The gene calls are TRBV10-3 and TRBJ2-1; 10 nucleotides agree with TRBD2. The CDR3 is made up of 15 amino acids. With 6 bases clipped from V and 6 bases from J, the junction kept 8 bases outside the gene matches. The germline V gene encodes CDR1 ENHRY and CDR2 SYGVKD.

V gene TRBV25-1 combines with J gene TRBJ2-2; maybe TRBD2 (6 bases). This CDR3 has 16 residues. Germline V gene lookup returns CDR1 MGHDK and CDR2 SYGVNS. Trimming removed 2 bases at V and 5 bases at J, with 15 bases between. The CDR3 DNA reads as TGTGCCAGCAGTGAACCACAGGAGGGGAGTACCGGGGAGCTGTTTTTT. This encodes CASSEPQEGSTGELFF.

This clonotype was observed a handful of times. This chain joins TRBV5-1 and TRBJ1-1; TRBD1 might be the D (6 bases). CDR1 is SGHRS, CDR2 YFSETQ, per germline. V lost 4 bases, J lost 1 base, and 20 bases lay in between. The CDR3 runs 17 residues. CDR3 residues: CASSPTGTPTGNTEAFF. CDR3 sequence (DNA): TGCGCCAGCAGCCCAACCGGGACACCAACGGGGAACACTGAAGCTTTCTTT.